This passage covers 9 T cell receptor beta chains from one sample sequenced in a study of tumor and adjacent non-tumor tissue in lung cancer. The template was RNA from unsorted bulk tissue. The normal lung tissue was taken more than 3 cm from the tumor edge. A modified ARM-PCR protocol with three rounds of nested PCR amplified TCRbeta. One entry per CDR3 protein results from TCRdb running MiXCR on the multiplex PCR reads. Seen here are 52,000 or so distinct CDR3 sequences, 74% observed once, and the top ten hold over 20%. Specimen: distant non-tumor lung tissue. The receptors were gathered from a woman aged 60-75 years with non-small cell lung cancer.

This clonotype is large by share. V usage is TRBV4-3 and J usage is TRBJ2-7; 10 bases line up with TRBD1. Germline CDR1 is LGHNA and CDR2 is YSLEER. The V and J ends lost 0 bases and 2 bases, in that order; junction bases with no gene match: 4. The CDR3 is 16 amino acids. The CDR3 loop reads CASSQDNGQGAYEQYF. The CDR3 nucleotides read TGCGCCAGCAGCCAAGATAACGGACAGGGGGCCTACGAGCAGTACTTC.

In this sample, this clonotype turned up once. Likely a read error: the CDR3 ends without its conserved phenylalanine or tryptophan. The chain uses TRBV11-2 and TRBJ2-1; 7 bases are shared with TRBD1. This CDR3 is 15 amino acids long. In germline, CDR1 is SGHAT, CDR2 FQNNGV. The CDR3 DNA follows: TGTGCCAGCAGCTCCCGGGACAGCTCCTATAATGAGCAGTTCTTA. It translates to CASSSRDSSYNEQFL.

This clonotype was seen a few times. The chain is built from TRBV20-1 and TRBJ2-1; 9 bases are a match to TRBD2. The V gene's germline CDR1 is DFQATT and CDR2 SNEGSKA (reference sequence). The CDR3 spans 16 residues. J gave up 0 bases and V 6 bases, and 9 bases lay outside the gene matches. CDR3 region: CSANDLAGSSYNEQFF. The CDR3 DNA follows: TGCAGTGCAAATGACCTAGCGGGGAGCTCCTACAATGAGCAGTTCTTC.

Regarding this clonotype: Germline and junction disagree at one end, which may indicate a read error. The chain carries TRBV29-1 and TRBJ1-1; the D gene is possibly TRBD1 (5 bases). Germline V CDR1 and CDR2: SQVTM, ANQGSEA. The length of the CDR3 is 11 residues. The CDR3 DNA sequence: TGCGGGGGTCGGGGGGGGACTGAAGCTTTTTTT. This encodes CGGRGGTEAFF.

This clonotype was seen ten or more times. The rearrangement uses TRBV20-1 and TRBJ1-2, with 10 positions matching TRBD1. Germline V gene sequence: CDR1 DFQATT, CDR2 SNEGSKA (reference sequence). V lost 1 base, J lost 4 bases, and 3 bases stayed unmatched. CDR3 length: 14 residues. The CDR3, as DNA: TGCAGTGCTAGAGTAGGGACAGGGGTCTATGGCTACACCTTC. As protein: CSARVGTGVYGYTF.

In regard to this clonotype: The junction and the germline gene differ at one end; a read error may be behind it. This chain joins TRBV4-3 and TRBJ1-1; D ambiguous. CDR3 size: 13 residues. Germline CDR1 reads LGHNA; CDR2 reads YSLEER. The DNA for the CDR3 is TGCGCCAGCAACCAAGAATCTGCAAGGGAAGCTTTCTTT. Translation: CASNQESAREAFF.

Comments on this clonotype: This may come from a read error, since a much larger clone is one base off. V usage is TRBV24-1 and J usage is TRBJ2-1; D not resolved. This CDR3 spans 13 amino acids. CDR1 and CDR2 from the germline V gene are KGHDR and SFDVKD. The CDR3 DNA is TGTGCCACCAGTGATTTCAGGAAGACTGAGCAGCTCTTC. Amino acids: CATSDFRKTEQLF.

Note on this clonotype: One end of the junction does not line up with germline, which may come from a read error. The chain joins TRBV6-1 to TRBJ2-1; perhaps TRBD2 as D (6 bases). Germline V gives CDR1 MNHNS, CDR2 SASEGT. The CDR3 runs 17 residues. In nucleotides, the CDR3 is TGTGCCAGCAGTGATCTTGGGAGACTAGTCCCCTACAATGAGCAGTTCTTT. Translating it yields CASSDLGRLVPYNEQFF.

The chain is built from TRBV4-2 and TRBJ2-3, with D possibly called TRBD1 or TRBD2 (5 bases each). This CDR3 has 14 residues. Looked up from germline, CDR1 is LGHNA and CDR2 is YNFKEQ. The CDR3 bases are TGTGTCAACAGCCACCCGGGACCCCTAGATACGCAGTATTTT. Amino acids: CVNSHPGPLDTQYF.